Listed below are T cell receptor beta chains from one sample, sequenced in a study of human CD8 memory T cell subsets. With the 5' RACE reads reprocessed, TCRdb shows one record per CDR3 protein and no DNA. In all, the sample yields around 4,000 distinct CDR3 sequences. Sequenced material: CD8+ T cells from PBMCs. The receptors were sampled from a human donor in good health. CDR3s include the opening cysteine and the closing phenylalanine or tryptophan. For some rows the clone size is stated as once, few or many, or as a class when expanded; others skip it.

>TRBJ2-1|TRBV19|NA
CASNPSGEGYNEQFF
>TRBJ1-1|TRBV20-1|NA
CSARDPGTATEAFF
>TRBJ2-5|TRBV6-1|medium-sized
CASIPAQGGFTQYF
>TRBJ1-3|TRBV20-1|medium-sized
CSARVEDYTIYF
>TRBJ2-5|TRBV23-1|NA
CASSQEAGVRQETQYF
>TRBJ1-2|TRBV15|NA
CATSRSFATNYGYTF
>TRBJ2-5|TRBV4-1|NA
CASSQVRTGEETQYF
>TRBJ2-1|TRBV28|NA
CASTHSRDRGWYEQFF
>TRBJ1-4|TRBV4-3|NA
CASSHLAGTGAEKLFF
>TRBJ1-1|TRBV6-6|NA
CASSYQENTEAFF
>TRBJ2-3|TRBV6-1|NA
CASSELSGGTDTQYF
>TRBJ2-2|TRBV6-6|NA
CASSWTAGELFF
>TRBJ2-1|TRBV19|NA
CASSIGTGSEQFF
>TRBJ2-1|TRBV15|NA
CATSGYSGGYDNEQFF
>TRBJ1-1|TRBV20-1|NA
CSASVTEGTEAFF
>TRBJ2-1|TRBV2|NA
CASSEGQGVSDEQFF
>TRBJ2-1|TRBV6-4|large
CASSPGTVEQFF
>TRBJ1-1|TRBV5-4|NA
CASSLGTGGTEAFF
>TRBJ2-7|TRBV6-5|NA
CASSSGTIGNEQYF
>TRBJ2-2|TRBV28|medium-sized
CASSFLSRETGELFF
>TRBJ1-1|TRBV7-9|medium-sized
CASRHSRQGWTEAFF
>TRBJ1-2|TRBV29-1|NA
CSGETDNYGYTF
>TRBJ2-5|TRBV29-1|NA
CSARPLAVSSETQYF
>TRBJ2-2|TRBV20-1|NA
CSAREGGGETGELFF
>TRBJ2-1|TRBV5-1|NA
CASKLAHEQFF
>TRBJ2-1|TRBV5-1|NA
CASSLVSLGEQFF
>TRBJ2-7|TRBV20-1|NA
CSASSLSHLAYEQYF
>TRBJ1-1|TRBV12-3/TRBV12-4|NA
CASQAGNTEAFF
>TRBJ2-6|TRBV4-3|NA
CASSLSGQGATGANVLTF
>TRBJ2-1|TRBV27|NA
CASSIVPGLAEEQFF
>TRBJ1-1|TRBV7-9|NA
CASSDGGKGPEAFF
>TRBJ2-1|TRBV4-2|NA
CASSQLTGSGGGPLSSYNEQFF
>TRBJ2-2|TRBV24-1|NA
CATSDTGRDTGELFF
>TRBJ1-2|TRBV5-4|NA
CASSWAGGGDGYTF
>TRBJ2-7|TRBV20-1|NA
CSARDLVGGDANEQYF
>TRBJ1-3|TRBV4-1|NA
CASSQSRLADSGNTIYF
>TRBJ1-6|TRBV7-8|NA
CASSLATGNSPLHF
>TRBJ1-1|TRBV20-1|NA
CSARDNALRWNTEAFF
>TRBJ2-3|TRBV9|NA
CASSESPTDTQYF
>TRBJ2-3|TRBV20-1|NA
CSAETSGRGSDTQYF
>TRBJ2-1|TRBV24-1|medium-sized
CATSELLPTSVNEQFF
>TRBJ2-2|TRBV5-5|NA
CASSPPRGTGELFF
>TRBJ1-3|TRBV7-2|medium-sized
CASSLAVGPKANTIYF
>TRBJ2-7|TRBV15|NA
CATSRDGTGDAYEQYF
>TRBJ2-7|TRBV14|NA
CASSHGQGWYEQYF